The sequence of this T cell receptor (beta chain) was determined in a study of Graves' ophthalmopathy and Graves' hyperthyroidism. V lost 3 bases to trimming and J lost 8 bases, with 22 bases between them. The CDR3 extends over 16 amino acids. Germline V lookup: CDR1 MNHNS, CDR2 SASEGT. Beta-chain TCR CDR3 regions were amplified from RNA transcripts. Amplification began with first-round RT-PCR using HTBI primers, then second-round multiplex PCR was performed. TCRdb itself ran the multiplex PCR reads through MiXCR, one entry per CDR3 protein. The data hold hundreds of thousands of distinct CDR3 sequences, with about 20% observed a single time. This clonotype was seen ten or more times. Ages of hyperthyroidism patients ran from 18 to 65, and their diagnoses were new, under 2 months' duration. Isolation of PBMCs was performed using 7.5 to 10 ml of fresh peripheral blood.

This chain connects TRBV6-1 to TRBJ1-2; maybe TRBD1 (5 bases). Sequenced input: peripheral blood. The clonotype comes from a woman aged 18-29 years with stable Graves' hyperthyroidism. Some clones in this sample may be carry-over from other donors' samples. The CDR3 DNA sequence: TGTGCCAGCAGTGAGCATCAATCGGGGCTCGCCGTCGGCTACACCTTC. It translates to CASSEHQSGLAVGYTF.